The 18 T cell receptor beta chains listed next were all sequenced from one sample in a study of OX40 agonist ivuxolimab in advanced cancers. TCRdb keeps only in-frame clones here, not all; method: immunoSEQ multiplex PCR. The table includes 55,000 to 80,000 clones, roughly 90% detected once. The sample in question was CD4+ or CD8+ T cells sorted from blood, obtained in a trial of the OX40 agonist ivuxolimab. Receptor source: an adult with an advanced solid tumor such as melanoma, head and neck, liver or kidney cancer.

CDR3 protein: CASSLEQEYNEQFF. CDR3 DNA: TGCGCCAGCAGCTTGGAACAGGAATACAATGAGCAGTTCTTC. The chain employs TRBV5-1 and TRBJ2-1; tentatively, D is TRBD1 (5 bases). Trimming pared 0 bases from V and 4 bases from J, leaving 8 bases between. From germline, CDR1 is SGHRS and CDR2 YFSETQ. The CDR3 extends over 14 amino acids.

J is TRBJ2-1 and V is TRBV18; 10 nucleotides align to TRBD2. Trimming at V came to 0 bases and at J to 9 bases, leaving 11 bases not matched to a gene. CDR1 and CDR2 (germline): KGHSH, LQKENI. CDR3 length equals 17 residues. The CDR3 reads CASSPPLASGSKGEQFF. The CDR3 DNA follows: TGTGCCAGCTCACCACCATTAGCTAGCGGGAGTAAGGGTGAGCAGTTCTTC.

This clone appeared a single time. V is TRBV18 and J is TRBJ1-1; perhaps TRBD1 as D (5 bases). Trimming removed 3 bases from V and 0 bases from J, with 11 bases in between. The CDR3 runs 15 residues. The germline gives CDR1 KGHSH, CDR2 LQKENI. The CDR3 sequence: CASSPLPGLNTEAFF. The CDR3 DNA sequence: TGTGCCAGCTCACCCCTACCGGGGCTGAACACTGAAGCTTTCTTT.

The CDR3 protein is CASSLAGRTDTQYF. For the CDR3, the DNA is TGTGCCAGCAGCTTAGCGGGGCGCACAGATACGCAGTATTTT. V and J are TRBV7-9 and TRBJ2-3, with D perhaps TRBD1 (5 bases). V was trimmed by 0 bases and J by 1 base, leaving 5 bases between them. CDR3 size: 14 residues. CDR1 SEHNR and CDR2 FQNEAQ come from the germline V gene (reference sequence).

The chain is built from TRBV13 and TRBJ2-5; D unclear. The germline gives CDR1 PRHDT, CDR2 FYEKMQ (reference sequence). Trimming shortened V by 3 bases and J by 5 bases, and 10 bases separated the two germline ends. CDR3 length: 13 amino acids. The CDR3 loop is CASSFGLGETQYF. In nucleotides, the CDR3 is TGTGCCAGCAGCTTTGGGCTGGGGGAGACCCAGTACTTC.

The CDR3 coding sequence is TGTGCCAGCAGTTACCCGGGACAGGGGGCGTCTGAAGCTTTCTTT. This encodes CASSYPGQGASEAFF. This chain links TRBV6-6 with TRBJ1-1; 12 bases map to TRBD1. V lost 2 bases and J lost 6; bases outside the gene matches: 4. This CDR3 region has 15 residues. Looked up from germline, CDR1 is MNHNY and CDR2 is SVGAGI (reference sequence).

The chain carries TRBV5-6 and TRBJ2-1; TRBD2 agrees at 8 bases. The J segment lost 7 bases and the V segment lost 3 bases, leaving 9 bases of the junction unmatched. Germline values: CDR1 SGHDT, CDR2 YYEEEE. The CDR3 spans 15 residues. CDR3 sequence reads: CASSSAGVERNEQFF. The CDR3 bases are TGTGCCAGCAGCTCAGCGGGGGTTGAACGAAATGAGCAGTTCTTC.

The chain uses TRBV6-6 and TRBJ2-7, with 9 bases aligning to TRBD1. The V gene end was trimmed by 5 bases and the J gene end by 6 bases; junction bases not matched to a gene: 8. Germline V gene data show CDR1 as MNHNY and CDR2 as SVGAGI (reference sequence). The CDR3 is 14 residues long. The CDR3 DNA reads TGTGCCAGCAGTCCCGGGACAGGGCGCGCCGAGCAGTACTTC. Translating it yields CASSPGTGRAEQYF.

This sequence joins TRBV7-2 and TRBJ2-3; the D is unclear. Trimming shortened V by 4 bases and J by 3 bases, and 8 bases separated the two germline ends. Germline CDR1 reads SGHTA; CDR2 reads FQGNSA. There are 13 residues in the CDR3. The DNA of the CDR3 is TGTGCCAGCAGCTCCACTCTTACAGATACGCAGTATTTT. This encodes CASSSTLTDTQYF.

The chain employs TRBV29-1 and TRBJ1-2; a weak D match, TRBD1 (6 bases). V was trimmed by 6 bases and J by 2 bases, leaving 10 bases between them. The V gene's germline CDR1 is SQVTM and CDR2 ANQGSEA. CDR3 length equals 12 residues. The CDR3 protein is CSVGQGNYGYTF. The CDR3 DNA is TGCAGCGTAGGCCAGGGGAACTATGGCTACACCTTC.

CDR3 bases: TGTGCCAGCAGGGGACAAGGACAAAGCAATCAGCCCCAGCATTTT. The encoded protein is CASRGQGQSNQPQHF. V gene TRBV7-3 combines with J gene TRBJ1-5, with D possibly matching TRBD1 (6 bases). Germline lookup yields CDR1 SGHTA and CDR2 FQGTGA. V was clipped by 6 bases and J by 1 base, with 13 bases between them. The CDR3 covers 15 residues.

In nucleotides, the CDR3 is TGCGCCAGCAGCCAAAGAGACAGGGGGCTCACTAATGAAAAACTGTTTTTT. Its protein product is CASSQRDRGLTNEKLFF. The chain combines TRBV4-1 with TRBJ1-4; 10 bases are shared with TRBD1. This CDR3 has 17 amino acids. Germline V gene data show CDR1 as MGHRA and CDR2 as YSYEKL. The V segment lost 2 bases and the J segment 2 bases; nucleotides outside the gene matches: 5.

CDR3 DNA: TGCAGTGCCGTCTGGCTCGAGCAGTACTTC. Amino acid sequence: CSAVWLEQYF. The genes are TRBV20-1 and TRBJ2-7; no clear D gene. Germline lookup yields CDR1 DFQATT and CDR2 SNEGSKA (reference sequence). The ends were cut back, 6 bases at V and 6 bases at J, with 9 bases in the middle. The CDR3 spans 10 residues.

This sequence joins TRBV27 and TRBJ1-2; no firm D call. Trimming pared 4 bases from V and 4 bases from J, leaving 10 bases between. The CDR3 spans 13 residues. The V gene's germline CDR1 is MNHEY and CDR2 SMNVEV (reference sequence). The CDR3 region has the DNA TGTGCCAGCAGTTCCGGACCACCCTATGGCTACACCTTC. Protein sequence: CASSSGPPYGYTF.

This chain connects TRBV5-1 to TRBJ2-2, with 7 positions matching TRBD1. The CDR3 consists of 14 residues. CDR1 is SGHRS, CDR2 YFSETQ, per germline. Trimming at V came to 4 bases and at J to 8 bases, leaving 8 bases not matched to a gene. CDR3 bases: TGCGCCAGCAGCCCGGGGACAGTTGGAGGGGAGCTGTTTTTT. Its translation: CASSPGTVGGELFF.

The chain links TRBV14 to TRBJ2-5; a weak D match, TRBD2 (6 bases). The CDR3 spans 15 residues. The germline V gene has CDR1 SGHDN and CDR2 FVKESK. The V gene lost 0 bases and the J gene lost 5 bases, with 13 bases spanning the gap. The CDR3 DNA reads TGTGCCAGCAGCCAAGATAGGAGGGTCGGGGAGACCCAGTACTTC. It encodes CASSQDRRVGETQYF.

The V and J genes are TRBV9 and TRBJ2-3; weak D call: TRBD2 (6 bases). V dropped 7 bases and J dropped 2 bases, with 14 bases sitting between them. Germline V gene lookup returns CDR1 SGDLS and CDR2 YYNGEE. The CDR3 sequence is 14 residues long. CDR3 amino acids: CASASEIHTDTQYF. CDR3 sequence (DNA): TGTGCCAGCGCTAGCGAGATACACACAGATACGCAGTATTTT. The whole variable domain, filled in from reference TRBV9 and TRBJ2-3, reads DSGVTQTPKHLITATGQRVTLRCSPRSGDLSVYWYQQSLDQGLQFLIQYYNGEERAKGNILERFSAQQFPDLHSELNLSSLELGDSALYFCASASEIHTDTQYFGPGTRLTVL.

In this sample, this clone turned up once. V usage is TRBV10-2 and J usage is TRBJ1-1, with D perhaps matching TRBD1 (6 bases). Germline V gene data show CDR1 as WSHSY and CDR2 as SAAADI. The germline V and J ends were trimmed by 2 bases and 0 bases, with 10 bases remaining between them. The CDR3 consists of 15 residues. The CDR3 DNA follows: TGCGCCAGCAGTGAGATTCAGGGGATGAACACTGAAGCTTTCTTT. Encoded protein: CASSEIQGMNTEAFF.